This T cell receptor beta chain was identified during a study of blood T cell repertoires in COVID-19. Across the study: The origin of the acute and convalescent COVID-19 samples was the United States, Italy and Spain.

The ends lost 0 bases at V and 3 bases at J; junction bases unmatched: 3. The CDR3 is 16 amino acids. Germline V gene data show CDR1 as ENHRY and CDR2 as SYGVKD. Authors' methods: Amplification from reference gene primers served as the basis for estimated nucleated cell counts. The repertoire was sequenced with immunoSEQ multiplex PCR; TCRdb's copy has only in-frame clones and lacks some. V, J and clone size were drawn from that table, and D and trimming were deduced from the DNA. The profile shows about 51,000 clones, about 86% of them singletons. The V and J genes are TRBV10-3 and TRBJ2-1; 9 positions agree with TRBD1. Sequencing input: peripheral blood. The TCR sequence derives from an elderly man with active COVID-19. In nucleotides, the CDR3 is TGTGCCATCAGTGAGTCGGGACAGGGCATCTACAATGAGCAGTTCTTC. Its protein is CAISESGQGIYNEQFF.